This T cell receptor (beta chain) was identified in a study of blood T cell repertoires in COVID-19. Background on the study: Researchers got acute and convalescent COVID-19 samples from the United States, Italy and Spain. From T cells, B-cell-depleted T cells, or PBMCs came the material, which was cDNA or gDNA.

CDR3 length equals 14 residues. Germline CDR1 and CDR2: SGHRS and YFSETQ. The germline V and J ends were trimmed by 4 bases and 0 bases, with 10 bases remaining between them. Study processing details: Reference gene primers were amplified, and this amplification served to estimate nucleated cell counts. Profiled with immunoSEQ multiplex PCR; TCRdb holds only in-frame clones, not every one. V, J and clone size were drawn from that table, and D and trimming were deduced from the DNA. Here the sample spans approximately 240,000 clones, around 82% being singletons. The sequence was collected from a woman aged 60-70 years with acute or convalescent COVID-19. This chain joins TRBV5-1 and TRBJ1-1; D call uncertain. Sequenced input: peripheral blood. DNA for the CDR3: TGCGCCAGCAGCGGATCGGGGTTGAACACTGAAGCTTTCTTT. This sequence encodes CASSGSGLNTEAFF.